This TCR beta chain was sequenced for a study of blood T cell repertoires in COVID-19. For the study at large: From the United States, Italy and Spain came samples of acute and convalescent COVID-19. In each case, the material was cDNA or gDNA derived from T cells, B-cell-depleted T cells, or PBMCs.

The Seattle patients joined while their infection was active and were tracked longitudinally afterward. Germline V gene data show CDR1 as SGHAT and CDR2 as FQNNGV. The V segment lost 5 bases and the J segment 9 bases; nucleotides outside the gene matches: 13. The CDR3 consists of 16 residues. Assay used: immunoSEQ multiplex PCR; TCRdb lists only in-frame clones, some missing. The data show some 520,000 clones, roughly 89% seen once. This sequence joins TRBV11-2 and TRBJ2-2; TRBD2 aligns across 9 bases. This TCR came from a man younger than 35 with COVID-19, enrolled during active disease. The sample consisted of peripheral blood. CDR3 sequence: CASSPWPSGESRELFF. In DNA, the CDR3 is TGTGCCAGCAGCCCGTGGCCTAGCGGGGAAAGTAGGGAGCTGTTTTTT.